The present entry profiles one TCR beta chain with its context. Its cognate antigen is unknown. The CDR3 runs to 14 residues. V lost 9 bases, J lost 6 bases, and 21 bases lay in between. The germline V gene encodes CDR1 MNHNS and CDR2 SASEGT. Library construction for TCR beta used iRepertoire HTBI primers and Arm-PCR of CDR3 regions. TCRdb called the multiplex PCR reads again in MiXCR, with one record for every CDR3 protein. Here the sample spans around 400,000 distinct CDR3 sequences, less than 25% being singletons. This entry is derived from a study of regulatory T cells in long-lasting Graves disease. The sample's time point: persistent/refractory GD, antithyroid drugs over 5 years with positive TRAb. There was RNA extracted from PBMCs, and the TCR library was made from it. Study-level points and caveats: TRBV28, TRBJ1-2 and TRBJ2-5 were favored in persistent disease.

The material sequenced was peripheral blood mononuclear cells (PBMCs), taken when the disease was refractory, from a patient treated with antithyroid drugs. This TCR came from a female donor with Graves disease. The chain links TRBV6-1 to TRBJ2-7; perhaps TRBD1 as D (6 bases). The CDR3 is CASEPGHLNGEQYF. The DNA of the CDR3 is TGTGCCAGTGAACCGGGACATTTAAATGGCGAGCAGTACTTC.